The 26 T cell receptor beta chains below come from one sample, sequenced in a study of monozygotic twins with inflammatory bowel disease (dated by TCRdb to 2018 to 2020). Receptors were amplified or captured by 5' RACE. Sequencing was carried out with an Illumina HiSeq 2500. TCRdb reprocessed the reads, reporting each CDR3 protein sequence once and no DNA. This specimen's table enumerates a few hundred thousand distinct CDR3 sequences. The top ten clonotypes cover roughly 1.7% of the sample. The sequenced sample consisted of blood. Receptors were obtained from a human donor with ulcerative colitis or Crohn's disease, or a healthy co-twin of an affected twin (not recorded which).

The chain recombines TRBV7-6 with TRBJ2-2; checking the TCRdb D call of TRBD1 is not possible without DNA. Germline values: CDR1 SGHVS, CDR2 FNYEAQ. CDR3 length equals 16 residues. Here the CDR3 reads CASSFNRGGDTGELFF.

This sequence joins TRBV5-5 and TRBJ1-5; TCRdb's D gene call, TRBD1, goes unchecked for lack of DNA. This CDR3 region has 15 residues. Germline V gene sequence: CDR1 SGHKS, CDR2 YYEKEE (reference sequence). CDR3 amino acids: CASSLEWRGNQPQHF.

The rearrangement uses TRBV11-2 and TRBJ2-1; the TCRdb D gene call, TRBD2, has no DNA to confirm it. The CDR3 loop spans 17 amino acids. The V gene's germline CDR1 is SGHAT and CDR2 FQNNGV. CDR3 sequence reads: CASSPGGQGRTYNEQFF.

V and J are TRBV19 and TRBJ1-2; TCRdb proposes TRBD1, but this gene call is untestable without DNA. The CDR3 sequence is 14 residues long. CDR1 and CDR2 (germline): LNHDA, SQIVND (reference sequence). The CDR3 here is CASSIGDRAYGYTF.

The V call is TRBV19, the J call TRBJ1-5; lacking DNA, the TRBD1 call made by TCRdb goes unchecked. CDR3 length equals 15 residues. CDR1 and CDR2 from the germline V gene are LNHDA and SQIVND (reference sequence). This CDR3 is CASTPDRGRGQPQHF.

The genes are TRBV3-1 and TRBJ2-1; TCRdb gives TRBD2 as the D gene, but with no DNA this cannot be confirmed. CDR3 length: 16 amino acids. Germline CDR1 is LGHDT and CDR2 is YNNKEL (reference sequence). CDR3 region: CASSRLAGITYNEQFF.

The gene calls are TRBV7-2 and TRBJ2-1; TCRdb designates TRBD2, a call that cannot be tested without DNA. This CDR3 is built from 15 residues. CDR1 and CDR2 from the germline V gene are SGHTA and FQGNSA. The CDR3 sequence is CASSQRTSGANEQFF.

The chain links TRBV12-3 or TRBV12-4 to TRBJ1-5. The CDR3 is made up of 13 amino acids. CDR3 loop: CASRWEEGQPQHF.

This chain links TRBV18 with TRBJ2-1. The V gene's germline CDR1 is KGHSH and CDR2 LQKENI. This CDR3 region has 14 residues. The CDR3 loop is CASSIKAVGNEQFF.

J is TRBJ2-3 and V is TRBV15; TCRdb returns TRBD2, unconfirmable since there is no DNA. From germline, CDR1 is LNHNV and CDR2 YYDKDF (reference sequence). The CDR3 spans 14 residues. The CDR3 is CATSYLRRADTQYF.

The chain's CDR3 is CASSPGKGNQETQYF. The J gene is TRBJ2-5, the V gene TRBV5-1; checking the TCRdb D call of TRBD1 is not possible without DNA. The germline V gene has CDR1 SGHRS and CDR2 YFSETQ. This CDR3 contains 15 residues.

V usage is TRBV24-1 and J usage is TRBJ2-2; TCRdb lists TRBD1, though no DNA is available to test this call. Per germline, CDR1 KGHDR and CDR2 SFDVKD. This CDR3 contains 14 residues. CDR3 residues: CAMGGSANTGELFF.

This chain links TRBV20-1 with TRBJ2-3; TCRdb lists TRBD2, though no DNA is available to test this call. The CDR3 runs to 14 residues. Germline CDR1 and CDR2: DFQATT and SNEGSKA (reference sequence). CDR3 region: CSAGLAGLTDTQYF.

The chain combines TRBV20-1 with TRBJ1-3. From germline, CDR1 is DFQATT and CDR2 SNEGSKA (reference sequence). The CDR3 contains 15 residues. The CDR3 sequence: CSARDRSGSGNTIYF.

This chain connects TRBV19 to TRBJ1-4; the D call from TCRdb, TRBD1, cannot be confirmed without DNA. Germline CDR1 is LNHDA and CDR2 is SQIVND (reference sequence). The CDR3 contains 14 residues. The CDR3 reads CASTSGRINEKLFF.

This chain joins TRBV5-1 and TRBJ1-2; TCRdb designates TRBD1, a call that cannot be tested without DNA. CDR3 size: 14 residues. Germline values: CDR1 SGHRS, CDR2 YFSETQ. Here the CDR3 reads CASSLVSGGLGYTF.

The V and J genes are TRBV27 and TRBJ2-7; as DNA is missing, the TRBD2 call by TCRdb cannot be tested. Germline-derived CDR1 and CDR2 are MNHEY and SMNVEV (reference sequence). The CDR3 has 14 amino acids. CDR3 loop: CASSWGRRSDEQYF.

The chain joins TRBV3-1 to TRBJ2-2. Germline V gene sequence: CDR1 LGHDT, CDR2 YNNKEL (reference sequence). This CDR3 has 13 amino acids. CDR3 residues: CASSQGNTGELFF.

The chain is built from TRBV12-3 or TRBV12-4 and TRBJ1-2; checking the TCRdb D call of TRBD1 is not possible without DNA. The CDR3 is made up of 15 amino acids. The CDR3 loop is CASSLGTGGAYGYTF.

The gene calls are TRBV24-1 and TRBJ1-1; TCRdb gives TRBD1 as the D gene, but with no DNA this cannot be confirmed. The CDR3 covers 15 residues. Germline loops: CDR1 KGHDR, CDR2 SFDVKD. CDR3 sequence: CATSDHGAGNTEAFF.

The chain joins TRBV13 to TRBJ1-2; TCRdb reports TRBD1, a call that lacks DNA to check it against. Germline V CDR1 and CDR2: PRHDT, FYEKMQ (reference sequence). There are 11 residues in the CDR3. The CDR3 spells CASSRGFGYTF.

This sequence joins TRBV7-8 and TRBJ2-4; the D gene TCRdb calls, TRBD1, cannot be checked with no DNA. CDR1 and CDR2 from the germline V gene are SGHVS and FQNEAQ. The length of the CDR3 is 14 residues. CDR3 in amino acids: CASSPGTAKNIQYF.

The chain links TRBV29-1 to TRBJ1-2. The CDR3 has 12 residues. CDR1 is SQVTM, CDR2 ANQGSEA, per germline. CDR3 residues: CSVEDRYYGYTF.

The rearrangement links TRBV12-3 or TRBV12-4 to TRBJ2-1; TCRdb gives TRBD1 as the D gene, but with no DNA this cannot be confirmed. The length of the CDR3 is 13 residues. The CDR3 here is CASRAGGSNEQFF.

This chain's CDR3 is CASSRPGGGYGYTF. This chain links TRBV7-9 with TRBJ1-2; the D call from TCRdb, TRBD1, cannot be confirmed without DNA. CDR1 is SEHNR, CDR2 FQNEAQ, per germline (reference sequence). This CDR3 region has 14 residues.

CDR3 amino acids: CASSLPPTDTQYF. This sequence joins TRBV23-1 and TRBJ2-3; the TRBD1 assignment by TCRdb is unverifiable without DNA. TRBV23-1 is an open reading frame, and its role is uncertain. This CDR3 spans 13 amino acids.